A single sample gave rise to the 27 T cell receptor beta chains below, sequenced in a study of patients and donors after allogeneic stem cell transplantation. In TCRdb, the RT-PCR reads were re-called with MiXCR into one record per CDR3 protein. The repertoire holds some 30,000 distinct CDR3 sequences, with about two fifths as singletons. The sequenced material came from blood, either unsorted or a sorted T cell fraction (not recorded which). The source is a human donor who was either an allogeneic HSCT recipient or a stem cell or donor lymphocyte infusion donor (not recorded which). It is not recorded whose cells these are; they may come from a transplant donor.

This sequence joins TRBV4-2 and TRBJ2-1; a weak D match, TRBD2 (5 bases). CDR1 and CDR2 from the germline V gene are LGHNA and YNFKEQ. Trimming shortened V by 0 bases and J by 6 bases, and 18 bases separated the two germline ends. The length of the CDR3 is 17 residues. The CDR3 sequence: CASSQEVSRASPNEQFF. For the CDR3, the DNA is TGTGCCAGCAGCCAAGAGGTCTCGCGGGCGTCCCCCAATGAGCAGTTCTTC.

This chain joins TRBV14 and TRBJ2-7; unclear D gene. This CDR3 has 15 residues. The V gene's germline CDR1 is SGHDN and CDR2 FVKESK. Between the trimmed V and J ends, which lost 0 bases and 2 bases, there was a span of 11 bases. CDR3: CASSQENRIPYEQYF. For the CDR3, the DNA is TGTGCCAGCAGCCAAGAGAATCGAATCCCCTACGAGCAGTACTTC.

CDR3 residues: CSARDRGGQPQHF. The DNA of the CDR3 is TGCAGTGCTAGAGACAGGGGCGGGCAGCCCCAGCATTTT. The rearrangement uses TRBV20-1 and TRBJ1-5; D possibly corresponds to TRBD1 (6 bases). Trimming cost V 0 bases and J 7 bases, with 10 bases left between them. The CDR3 sequence is 13 residues long. The V gene's germline CDR1 is DFQATT and CDR2 SNEGSKA (reference sequence).

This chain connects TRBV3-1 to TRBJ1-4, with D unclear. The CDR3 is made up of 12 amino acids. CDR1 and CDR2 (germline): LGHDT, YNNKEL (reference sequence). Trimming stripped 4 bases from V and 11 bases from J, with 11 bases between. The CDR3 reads CASSPRESKLFF. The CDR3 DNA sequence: TGTGCCAGCAGCCCACGGGAGAGCAAACTGTTTTTT.

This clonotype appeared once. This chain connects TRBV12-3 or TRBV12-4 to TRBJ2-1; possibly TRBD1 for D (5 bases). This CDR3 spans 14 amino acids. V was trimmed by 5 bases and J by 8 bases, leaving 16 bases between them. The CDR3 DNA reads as TGTGCCAGCAGTGCCGACAGATTCCGGGATGAGCAGTTCTTC. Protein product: CASSADRFRDEQFF.

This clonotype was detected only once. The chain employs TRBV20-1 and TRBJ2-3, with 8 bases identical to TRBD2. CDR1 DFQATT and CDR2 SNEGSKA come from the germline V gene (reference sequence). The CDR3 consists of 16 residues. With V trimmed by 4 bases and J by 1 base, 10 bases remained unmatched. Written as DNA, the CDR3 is TGCAGTGCTACCCCGGGACTAGGTAGTGGCACAGATACGCAGTATTTT. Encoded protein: CSATPGLGSGTDTQYF.

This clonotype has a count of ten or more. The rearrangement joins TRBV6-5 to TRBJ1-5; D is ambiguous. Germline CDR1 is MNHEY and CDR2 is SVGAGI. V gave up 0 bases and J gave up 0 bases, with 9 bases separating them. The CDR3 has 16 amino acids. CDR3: CASSYSRQNSNQPQHF. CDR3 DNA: TGTGCCAGCAGTTACTCGAGGCAGAATAGCAATCAGCCCCAGCATTTT.

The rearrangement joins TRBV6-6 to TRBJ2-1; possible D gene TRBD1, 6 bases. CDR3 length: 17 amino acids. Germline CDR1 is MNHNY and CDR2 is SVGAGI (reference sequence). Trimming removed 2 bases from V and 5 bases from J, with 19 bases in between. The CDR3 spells CASSYRGIRVNNNEQFF. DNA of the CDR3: TGTGCCAGCAGTTACAGGGGGATCCGGGTTAATAACAATGAGCAGTTCTTC.

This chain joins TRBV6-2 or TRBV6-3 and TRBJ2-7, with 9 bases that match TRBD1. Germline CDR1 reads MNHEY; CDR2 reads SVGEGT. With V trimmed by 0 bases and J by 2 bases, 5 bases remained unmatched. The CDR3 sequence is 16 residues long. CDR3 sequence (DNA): TGTGCCAGCAGTTACTCTCCGACAGGGGGAGCCTACGAGCAGTACGTC. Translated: CASSYSPTGGAYEQYV.

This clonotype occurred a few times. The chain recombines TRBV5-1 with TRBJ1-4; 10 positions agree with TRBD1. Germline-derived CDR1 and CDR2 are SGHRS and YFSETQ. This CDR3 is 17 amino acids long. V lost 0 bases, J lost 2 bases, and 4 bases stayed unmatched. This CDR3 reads CASSLDGTGETNEKLFF. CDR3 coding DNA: TGCGCCAGCAGCTTGGACGGGACAGGGGAGACTAATGAAAAACTGTTTTTT.

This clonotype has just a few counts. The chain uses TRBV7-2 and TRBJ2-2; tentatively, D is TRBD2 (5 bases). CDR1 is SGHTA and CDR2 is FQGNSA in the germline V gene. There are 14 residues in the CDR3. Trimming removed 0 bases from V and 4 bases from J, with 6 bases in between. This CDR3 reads CASSLAGSTGELFF. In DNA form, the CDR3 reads TGTGCCAGCAGCTTAGCAGGGAGCACCGGGGAGCTGTTTTTT. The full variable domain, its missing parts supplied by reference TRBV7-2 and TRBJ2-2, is GAGVSQSPSNKVTEKGKDVELRCDPISGHTALYWYRQSLGQGLEFLIYFQGNSAPDKSGLPSDRFSAERTGGSVSTLTIQRTQQEDSAVYLCASSLAGSTGELFFGEGSRLTVL.

CDR3 bases: TGCGCCAGCAGCCATAAGTTGACAGGGTATACTGAAGCTTTCTTT. Protein sequence: CASSHKLTGYTEAFF. V is TRBV4-3 and J is TRBJ1-1, with 7 bases matching TRBD1. V dropped 3 bases and J dropped 5; count of bases not matched to a gene: 9. Per the germline V gene, CDR1 is LGHNA and CDR2 is YSLEER. CDR3 length: 15 amino acids.

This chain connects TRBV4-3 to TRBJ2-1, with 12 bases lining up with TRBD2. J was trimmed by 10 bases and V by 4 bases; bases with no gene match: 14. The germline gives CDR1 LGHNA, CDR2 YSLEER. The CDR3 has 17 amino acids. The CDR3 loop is CASSRYTGTSGFGEQFF. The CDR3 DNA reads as TGCGCCAGCAGCCGATATACCGGGACTAGCGGGTTTGGGGAGCAGTTCTTC.

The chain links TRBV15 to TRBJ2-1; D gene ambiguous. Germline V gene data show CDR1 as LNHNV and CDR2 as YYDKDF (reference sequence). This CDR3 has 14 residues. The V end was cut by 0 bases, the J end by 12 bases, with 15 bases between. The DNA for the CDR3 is TGTGCCACCAGCAGAGATAAGGCGGCGGAACGGCAGTTCTTC. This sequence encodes CATSRDKAAERQFF.

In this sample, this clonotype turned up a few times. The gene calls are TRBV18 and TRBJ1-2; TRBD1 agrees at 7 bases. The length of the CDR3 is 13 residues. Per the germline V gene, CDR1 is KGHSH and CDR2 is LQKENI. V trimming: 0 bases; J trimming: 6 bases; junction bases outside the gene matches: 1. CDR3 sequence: CASSPPQGNGYTF. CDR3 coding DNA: TGTGCCAGCTCACCACCACAGGGGAATGGCTACACCTTC.

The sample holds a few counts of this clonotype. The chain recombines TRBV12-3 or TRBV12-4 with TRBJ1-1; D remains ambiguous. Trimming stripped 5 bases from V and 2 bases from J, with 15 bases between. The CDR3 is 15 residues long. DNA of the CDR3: TGTGCCAGCAGTCTTACGCGGAGACTAAACACTGAAGCTTTCTTT. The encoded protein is CASSLTRRLNTEAFF.

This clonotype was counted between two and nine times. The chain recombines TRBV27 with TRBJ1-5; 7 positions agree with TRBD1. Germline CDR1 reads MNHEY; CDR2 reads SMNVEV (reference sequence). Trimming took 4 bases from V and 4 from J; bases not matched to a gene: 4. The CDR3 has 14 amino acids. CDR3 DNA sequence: TGTGCCAGCAGTTATAGCAGGGGGAATCAGCCCCAGCATTTT. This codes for CASSYSRGNQPQHF.

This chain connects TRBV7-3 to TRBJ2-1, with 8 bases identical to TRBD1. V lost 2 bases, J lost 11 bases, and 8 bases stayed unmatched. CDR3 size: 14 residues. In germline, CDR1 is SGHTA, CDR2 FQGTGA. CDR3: CASSLDRGEGKQFF. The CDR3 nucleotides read TGTGCCAGCAGCTTAGACAGGGGCGAGGGTAAGCAGTTCTTC.

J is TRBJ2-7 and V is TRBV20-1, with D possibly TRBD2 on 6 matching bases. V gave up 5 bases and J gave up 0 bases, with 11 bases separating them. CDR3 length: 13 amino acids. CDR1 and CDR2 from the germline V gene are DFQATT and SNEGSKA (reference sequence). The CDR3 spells CSALRGSSYEQYF. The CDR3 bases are TGCAGTGCTTTGCGGGGAAGCTCCTACGAGCAGTACTTC.

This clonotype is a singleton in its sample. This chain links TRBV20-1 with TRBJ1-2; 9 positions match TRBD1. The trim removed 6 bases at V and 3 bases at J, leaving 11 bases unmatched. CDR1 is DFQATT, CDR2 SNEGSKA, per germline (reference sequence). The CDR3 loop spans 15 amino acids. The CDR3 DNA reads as TGCAGTGCCCTGGACAGGGGAGGCTTTTACTATGGCTACACCTTC. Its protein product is CSALDRGGFYYGYTF.

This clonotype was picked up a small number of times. CDR3 nucleotides: TGTGCCAGCTCACCAACAGCACTAGCGGGAGGCAATGAGCAGTTCTTC. It yields the protein CASSPTALAGGNEQFF. J is TRBJ2-1 and V is TRBV18; 12 bases are a match to TRBD2. This CDR3 has 16 residues. Trimming took 2 bases from V and 6 from J; bases not matched to a gene: 5. Per the germline V gene, CDR1 is KGHSH and CDR2 is LQKENI. The variable domain in full, completed from reference TRBV18 and TRBJ2-1, reads NAGVMQNPRHLVRRRGQEARLRCSPMKGHSHVYWYRQLPEEGLKFMVYLQKENIIDESGMPKERFSAEFPKEGPSILRIQQVVRGDSAAYFCASSPTALAGGNEQFFGPGTRLTVL.

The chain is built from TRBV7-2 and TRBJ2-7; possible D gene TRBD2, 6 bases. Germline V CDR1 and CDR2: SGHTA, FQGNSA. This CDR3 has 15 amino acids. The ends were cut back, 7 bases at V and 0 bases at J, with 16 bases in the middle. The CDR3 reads CASTRSGGSSYEQYF. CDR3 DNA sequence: TGTGCCAGCACTAGATCCGGGGGAAGCTCCTACGAGCAGTACTTC.

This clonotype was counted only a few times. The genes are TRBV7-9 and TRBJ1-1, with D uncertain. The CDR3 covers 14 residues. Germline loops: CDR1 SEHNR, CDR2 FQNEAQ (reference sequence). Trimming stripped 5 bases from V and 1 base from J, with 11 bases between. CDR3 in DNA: TGTGCCAGCAGCCTCGGGCGTGGGAACACTGAAGCTTTCTTT. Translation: CASSLGRGNTEAFF.

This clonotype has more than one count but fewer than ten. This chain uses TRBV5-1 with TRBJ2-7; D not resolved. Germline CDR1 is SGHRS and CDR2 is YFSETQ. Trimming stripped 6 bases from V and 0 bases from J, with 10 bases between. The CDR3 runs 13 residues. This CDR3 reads CASKLGGSYEQYF. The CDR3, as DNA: TGCGCCAGCAAGCTGGGCGGCTCCTACGAGCAGTACTTC.

This chain's CDR3 is CASSGGAVVDTQYF. CDR3 sequence (DNA): TGTGCCAGCAGCGGGGGGGCAGTGGTAGATACGCAGTATTTT. The V and J genes are TRBV12-3 or TRBV12-4 and TRBJ2-3; 8 nucleotides agree with TRBD2. The CDR3 runs to 14 residues. Trimming removed 6 bases from V and 5 bases from J; junction bases left unmatched: 7.

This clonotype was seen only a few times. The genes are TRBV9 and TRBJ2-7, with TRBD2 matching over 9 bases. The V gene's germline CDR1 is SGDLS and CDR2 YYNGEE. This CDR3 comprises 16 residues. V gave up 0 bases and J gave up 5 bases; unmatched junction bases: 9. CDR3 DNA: TGTGCCAGCAGCGTAGGGTCGGCGGGAGGGCAAAACGAGCAGTACTTC. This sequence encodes CASSVGSAGGQNEQYF.

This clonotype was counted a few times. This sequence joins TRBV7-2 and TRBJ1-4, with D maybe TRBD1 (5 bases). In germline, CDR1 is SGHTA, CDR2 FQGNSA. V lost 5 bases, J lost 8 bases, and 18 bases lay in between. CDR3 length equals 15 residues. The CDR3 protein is CASSLGGIGNEKLFF. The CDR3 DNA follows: TGTGCCAGCAGCCTGGGGGGGATTGGAAACGAAAAACTGTTTTTT.